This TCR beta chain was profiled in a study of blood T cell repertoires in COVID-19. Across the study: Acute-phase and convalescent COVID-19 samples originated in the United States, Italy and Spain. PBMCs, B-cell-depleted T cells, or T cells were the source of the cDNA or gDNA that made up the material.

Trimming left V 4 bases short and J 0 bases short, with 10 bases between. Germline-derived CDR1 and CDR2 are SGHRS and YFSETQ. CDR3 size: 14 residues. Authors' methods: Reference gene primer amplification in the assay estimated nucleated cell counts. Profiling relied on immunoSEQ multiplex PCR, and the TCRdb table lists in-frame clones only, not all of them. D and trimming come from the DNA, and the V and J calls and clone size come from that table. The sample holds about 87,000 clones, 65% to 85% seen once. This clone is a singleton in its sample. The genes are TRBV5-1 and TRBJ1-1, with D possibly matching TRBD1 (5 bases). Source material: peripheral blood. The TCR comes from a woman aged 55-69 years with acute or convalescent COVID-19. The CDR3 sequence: CASSVRAMNTEAFF. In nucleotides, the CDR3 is TGCGCCAGCAGCGTCAGGGCTATGAACACTGAAGCTTTCTTT. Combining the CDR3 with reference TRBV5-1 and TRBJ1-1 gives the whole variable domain KAGVTQTPRYLIKTRGQQVTLSCSPISGHRSVSWYQQTPGQGLQFLFEYFSETQRNKGNFPGRFSGRQFSNSRSEMNVSTLELGDSALYLCASSVRAMNTEAFFGQGTRLTVV.